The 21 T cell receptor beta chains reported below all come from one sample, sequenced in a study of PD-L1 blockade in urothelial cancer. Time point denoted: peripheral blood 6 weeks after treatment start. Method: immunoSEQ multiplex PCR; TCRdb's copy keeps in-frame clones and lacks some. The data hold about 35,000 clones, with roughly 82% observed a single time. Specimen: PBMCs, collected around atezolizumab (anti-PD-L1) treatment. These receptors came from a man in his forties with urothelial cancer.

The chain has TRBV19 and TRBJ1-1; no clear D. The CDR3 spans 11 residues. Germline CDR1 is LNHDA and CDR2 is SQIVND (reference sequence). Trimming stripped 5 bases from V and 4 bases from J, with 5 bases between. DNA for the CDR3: TGTGCCAGTAGTCTCCGCACTGAAGCTTTCTTT. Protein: CASSLRTEAFF.

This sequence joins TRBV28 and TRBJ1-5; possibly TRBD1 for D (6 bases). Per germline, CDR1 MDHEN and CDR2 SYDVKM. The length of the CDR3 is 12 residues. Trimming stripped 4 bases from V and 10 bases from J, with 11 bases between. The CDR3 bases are TGTGCCAGCAGTTACTATGGGACACCCCAGCATTTT. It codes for CASSYYGTPQHF.

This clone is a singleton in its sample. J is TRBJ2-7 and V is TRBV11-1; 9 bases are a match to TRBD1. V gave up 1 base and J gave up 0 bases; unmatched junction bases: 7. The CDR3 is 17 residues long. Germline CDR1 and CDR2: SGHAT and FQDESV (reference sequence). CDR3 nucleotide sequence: TGTGCCAGCAGCTTAGGGGGACAGGGCCTTCTCTCCTACGAGCAGTACTTC. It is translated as CASSLGGQGLLSYEQYF.

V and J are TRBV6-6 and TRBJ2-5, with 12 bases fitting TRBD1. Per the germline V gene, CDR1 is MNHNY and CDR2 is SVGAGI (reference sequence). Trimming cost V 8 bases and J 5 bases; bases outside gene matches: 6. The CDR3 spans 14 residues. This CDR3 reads CASGDRGRVETQYF. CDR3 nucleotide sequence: TGTGCCAGCGGGGACAGGGGGCGCGTGGAGACCCAGTACTTC.

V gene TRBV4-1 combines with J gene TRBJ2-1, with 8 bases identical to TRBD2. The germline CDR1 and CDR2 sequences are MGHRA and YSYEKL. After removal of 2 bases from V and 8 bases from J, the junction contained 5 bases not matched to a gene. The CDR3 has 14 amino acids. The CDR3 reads CASSQNPGRDEQFF. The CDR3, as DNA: TGCGCCAGCAGCCAAAACCCCGGGAGGGATGAGCAGTTCTTC.

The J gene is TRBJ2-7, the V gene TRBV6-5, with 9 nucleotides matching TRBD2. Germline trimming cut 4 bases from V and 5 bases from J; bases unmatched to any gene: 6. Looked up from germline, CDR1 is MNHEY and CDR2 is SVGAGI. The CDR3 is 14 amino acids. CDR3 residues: CASSFAGGPHEQYF. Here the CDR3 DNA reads TGTGCCAGCAGTTTTGCGGGAGGGCCCCACGAGCAGTACTTC.

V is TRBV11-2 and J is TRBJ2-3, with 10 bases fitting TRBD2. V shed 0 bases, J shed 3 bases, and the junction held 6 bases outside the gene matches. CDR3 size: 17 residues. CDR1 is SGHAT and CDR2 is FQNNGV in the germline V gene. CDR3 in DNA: TGTGCCAGCAGCTTAGATCGGGTTAGCGGGAGGACAGATACGCAGTATTTT. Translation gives CASSLDRVSGRTDTQYF.

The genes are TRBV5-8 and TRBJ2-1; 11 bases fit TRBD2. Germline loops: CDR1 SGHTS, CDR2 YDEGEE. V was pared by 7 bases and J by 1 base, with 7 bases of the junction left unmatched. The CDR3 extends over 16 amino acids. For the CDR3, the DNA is TGTGCCAGCTCTGATAGCGGGAGGGTATCCTACAATGAGCAGTTCTTC. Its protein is CASSDSGRVSYNEQFF.

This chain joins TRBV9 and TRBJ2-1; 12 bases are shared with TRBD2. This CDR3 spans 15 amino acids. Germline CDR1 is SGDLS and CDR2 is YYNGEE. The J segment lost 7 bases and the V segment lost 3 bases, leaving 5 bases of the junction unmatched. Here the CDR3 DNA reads TGTGCCAGCAGCGGGTGGACTAGCGGGATTAATGAGCAGTTCTTC. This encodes CASSGWTSGINEQFF.

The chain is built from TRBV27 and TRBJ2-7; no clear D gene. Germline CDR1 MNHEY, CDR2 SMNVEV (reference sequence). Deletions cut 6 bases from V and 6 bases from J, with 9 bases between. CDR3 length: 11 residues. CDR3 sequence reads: CASRAGAEQYF. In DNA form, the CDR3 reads TGTGCCAGCAGAGCCGGTGCCGAGCAGTACTTC.

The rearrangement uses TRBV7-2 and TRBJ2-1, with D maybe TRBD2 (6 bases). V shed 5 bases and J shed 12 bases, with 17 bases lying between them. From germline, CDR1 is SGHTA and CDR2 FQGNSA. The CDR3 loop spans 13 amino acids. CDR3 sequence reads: CASSPLGSGGQFF. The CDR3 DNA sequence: TGTGCCAGCAGCCCCCTCGGCTCCGGGGGGCAGTTCTTC.

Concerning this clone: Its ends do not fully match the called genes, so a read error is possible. DNA of the CDR3: TGTGTCAGCAAAAGATCGGGAGGCGCCGGGGAGCTGTTTTTT. This encodes CVSKRSGGAGELFF. The chain joins TRBV25-1 to TRBJ2-2; 7 bases match TRBD2. The CDR3 length is 14 residues. Germline-derived CDR1 and CDR2 are MGHDK and SYGVNS.

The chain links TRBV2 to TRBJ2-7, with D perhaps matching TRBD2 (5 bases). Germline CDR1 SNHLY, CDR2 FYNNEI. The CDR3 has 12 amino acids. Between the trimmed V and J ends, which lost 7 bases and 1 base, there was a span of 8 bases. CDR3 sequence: CASTGLSYEQYF. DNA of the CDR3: TGTGCCAGCACCGGACTGTCCTACGAGCAGTACTTC.

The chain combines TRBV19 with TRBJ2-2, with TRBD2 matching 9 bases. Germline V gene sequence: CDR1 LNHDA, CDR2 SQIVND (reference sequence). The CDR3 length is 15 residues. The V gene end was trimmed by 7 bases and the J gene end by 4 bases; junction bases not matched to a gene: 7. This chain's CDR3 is CASTLAGSGTGELFF. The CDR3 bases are TGTGCCAGTACCCTAGCGGGGAGCGGCACCGGGGAGCTGTTTTTT.

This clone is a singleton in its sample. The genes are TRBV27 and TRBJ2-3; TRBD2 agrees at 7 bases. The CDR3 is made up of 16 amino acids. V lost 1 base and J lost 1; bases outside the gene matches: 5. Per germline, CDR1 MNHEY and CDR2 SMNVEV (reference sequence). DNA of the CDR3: TGTGCCAGCAGTTTATACCGGGGGGTGGGCACAGATACGCAGTATTTT. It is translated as CASSLYRGVGTDTQYF.

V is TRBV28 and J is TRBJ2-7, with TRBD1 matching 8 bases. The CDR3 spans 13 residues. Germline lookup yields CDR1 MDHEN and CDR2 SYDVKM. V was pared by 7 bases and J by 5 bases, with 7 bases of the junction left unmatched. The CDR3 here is CASTPGGLHEQYF. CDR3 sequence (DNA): TGTGCCAGCACCCCAGGGGGCCTACACGAGCAGTACTTC.

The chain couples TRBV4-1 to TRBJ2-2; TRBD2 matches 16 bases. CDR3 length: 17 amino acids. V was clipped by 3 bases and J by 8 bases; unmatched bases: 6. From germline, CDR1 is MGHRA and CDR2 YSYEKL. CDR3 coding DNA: TGCGCCAGCAGCCAGGGACTAGCGGGAGGGCCTGGAGGGGAGCTGTTTTTT. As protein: CASSQGLAGGPGGELFF.

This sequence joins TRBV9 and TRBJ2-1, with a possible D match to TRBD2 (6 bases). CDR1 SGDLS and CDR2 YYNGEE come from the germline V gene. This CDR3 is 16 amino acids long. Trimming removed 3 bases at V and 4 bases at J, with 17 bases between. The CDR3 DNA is TGTGCCAGCAGCGCCAGTGGGAGGAAAGGGTACAATGAGCAGTTCTTC. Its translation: CASSASGRKGYNEQFF.

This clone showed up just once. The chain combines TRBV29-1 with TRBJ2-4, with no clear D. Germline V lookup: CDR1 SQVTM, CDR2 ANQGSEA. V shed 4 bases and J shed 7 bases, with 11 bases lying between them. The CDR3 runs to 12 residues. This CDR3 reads CSVVVRVNIQYF. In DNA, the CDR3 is TGCAGCGTTGTTGTTCGCGTGAACATTCAGTACTTC.

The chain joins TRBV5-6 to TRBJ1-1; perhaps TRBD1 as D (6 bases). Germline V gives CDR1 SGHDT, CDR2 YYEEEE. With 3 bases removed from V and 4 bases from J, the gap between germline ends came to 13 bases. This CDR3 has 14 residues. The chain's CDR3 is CASSSVRGSTEAFF. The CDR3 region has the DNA TGTGCCAGCAGCTCGGTAAGGGGGAGCACTGAAGCTTTCTTT.

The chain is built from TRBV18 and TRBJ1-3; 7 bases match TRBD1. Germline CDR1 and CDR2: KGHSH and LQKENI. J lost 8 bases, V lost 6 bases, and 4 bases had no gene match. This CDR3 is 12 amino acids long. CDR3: CASSPQGDTIYF. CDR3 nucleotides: TGTGCCAGCTCGCCCCAGGGGGACACCATATATTTT.